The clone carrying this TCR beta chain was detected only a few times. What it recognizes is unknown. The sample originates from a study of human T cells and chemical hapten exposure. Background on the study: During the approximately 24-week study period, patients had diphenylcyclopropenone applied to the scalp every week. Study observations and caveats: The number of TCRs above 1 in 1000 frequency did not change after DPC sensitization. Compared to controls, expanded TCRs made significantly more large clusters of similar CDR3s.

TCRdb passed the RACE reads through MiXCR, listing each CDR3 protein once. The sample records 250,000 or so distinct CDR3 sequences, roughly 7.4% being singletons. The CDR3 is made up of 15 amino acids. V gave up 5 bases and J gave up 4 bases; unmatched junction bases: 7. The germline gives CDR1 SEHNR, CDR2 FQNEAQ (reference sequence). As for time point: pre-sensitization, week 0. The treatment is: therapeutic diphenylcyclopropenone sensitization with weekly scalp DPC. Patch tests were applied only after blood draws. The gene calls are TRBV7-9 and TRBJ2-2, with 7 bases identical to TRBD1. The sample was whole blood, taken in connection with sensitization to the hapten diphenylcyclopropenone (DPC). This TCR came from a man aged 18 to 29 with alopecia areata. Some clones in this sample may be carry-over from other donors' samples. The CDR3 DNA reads TGTGCCAGCAGCCTCGACAGGGCACTCACCGGGGAGCTGTTTTTT. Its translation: CASSLDRALTGELFF.